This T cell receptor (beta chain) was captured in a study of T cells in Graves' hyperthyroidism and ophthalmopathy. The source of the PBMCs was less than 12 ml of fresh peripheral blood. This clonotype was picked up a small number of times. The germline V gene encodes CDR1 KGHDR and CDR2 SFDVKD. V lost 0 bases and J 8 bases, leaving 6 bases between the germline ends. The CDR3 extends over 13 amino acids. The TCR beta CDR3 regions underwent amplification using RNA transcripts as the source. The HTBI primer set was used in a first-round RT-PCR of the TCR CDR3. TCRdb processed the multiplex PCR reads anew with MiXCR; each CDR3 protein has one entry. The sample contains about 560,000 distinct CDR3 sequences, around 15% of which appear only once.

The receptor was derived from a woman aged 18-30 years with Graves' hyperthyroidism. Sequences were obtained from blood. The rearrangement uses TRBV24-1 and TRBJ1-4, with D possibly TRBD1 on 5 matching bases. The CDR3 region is CATSDLWGEKLFF. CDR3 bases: TGTGCCACCAGTGATTTGTGGGGCGAAAAACTGTTTTTT.